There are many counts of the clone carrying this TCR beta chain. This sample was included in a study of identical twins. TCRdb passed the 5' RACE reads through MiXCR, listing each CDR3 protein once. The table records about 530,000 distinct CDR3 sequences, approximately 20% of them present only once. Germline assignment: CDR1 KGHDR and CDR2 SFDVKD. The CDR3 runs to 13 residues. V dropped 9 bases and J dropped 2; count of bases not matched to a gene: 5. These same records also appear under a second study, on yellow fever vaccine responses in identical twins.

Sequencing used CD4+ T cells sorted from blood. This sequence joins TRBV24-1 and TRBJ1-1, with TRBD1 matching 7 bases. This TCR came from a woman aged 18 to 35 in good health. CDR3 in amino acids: CATRRQGNTEAFF. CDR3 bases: TGTGCCACCCGAAGACAGGGAAACACTGAAGCTTTCTTT.